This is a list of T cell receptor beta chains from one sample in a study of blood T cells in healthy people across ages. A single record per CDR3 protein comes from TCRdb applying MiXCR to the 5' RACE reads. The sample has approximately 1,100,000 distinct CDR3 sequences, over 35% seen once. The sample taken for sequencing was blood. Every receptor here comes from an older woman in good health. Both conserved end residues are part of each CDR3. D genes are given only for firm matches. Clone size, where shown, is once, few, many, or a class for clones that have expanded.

CDR3 protein: CASSAGGPGLLQETQYF; CDR3 DNA: TGTGCCAGCAGCGCAGGGGGCCCGGGACTACTCCAAGAGACCCAGTACTTC; J gene: TRBJ2-5; V gene: TRBV9; clone size: few; D gene: -
CDR3 protein: CASSVDGSDPYEQYF; CDR3 DNA: TGTGCCAGCAGCGTAGACGGGAGTGACCCCTACGAGCAGTACTTC; J gene: TRBJ2-7; V gene: TRBV9; clone size: -; D gene: -
CDR3 protein: CASRSEARAVYEQYF; CDR3 DNA: TGTGCCAGCAGATCCGAGGCCAGGGCAGTCTACGAGCAGTACTTC; J gene: TRBJ2-7; V gene: TRBV7-2; clone size: few; D gene: -
CDR3 protein: CASSLTIGTGTSVNENDTQYF; CDR3 DNA: TGTGCCAGCAGCCTCACTATAGGGACCGGGACTAGCGTTAACGAGAACGATACGCAGTATTTT; J gene: TRBJ2-3; V gene: TRBV7-6; clone size: -; D gene: TRBD2
CDR3 protein: CASSQESALSLAGGRADTQYF; CDR3 DNA: TGTGCCAGCAGCCAAGAGTCGGCTTTATCACTAGCGGGAGGACGGGCAGATACGCAGTATTTT; J gene: TRBJ2-3; V gene: TRBV14; clone size: few; D gene: TRBD2
CDR3 protein: CASRGGGQGTYEQYF; CDR3 DNA: TGTGCCAGCAGGGGGGGGGGACAGGGAACCTACGAGCAGTACTTC; J gene: TRBJ2-7; V gene: TRBV28; clone size: -; D gene: TRBD1
CDR3 protein: CSAQGANEKLFF; CDR3 DNA: TGCAGCGCACAGGGGGCGAATGAAAAACTGTTTTTT; J gene: TRBJ1-4; V gene: TRBV20-1; clone size: -; D gene: TRBD1
CDR3 protein: CASSEERLHNEQFF; CDR3 DNA: TGTGCCAGCAGCGAAGAGCGGCTTCACAATGAGCAGTTCTTC; J gene: TRBJ2-1; V gene: TRBV2; clone size: -; D gene: -
CDR3 protein: CATSNLGLDGHGCTF; CDR3 DNA: TGTGCCACCAGCAACCTAGGGCTCGACGGGCATGGCTGCACCTTC; J gene: TRBJ1-2; V gene: TRBV15; clone size: -; D gene: -
CDR3 protein: CASSPPPGGSTEAFF; CDR3 DNA: TGTGCCAGCAGCCCACCGCCAGGGGGGAGCACTGAAGCTTTCTTT; J gene: TRBJ1-1; V gene: TRBV21-1; clone size: -; D gene: -
CDR3 protein: CASSYFAAASTDTQYF; CDR3 DNA: TGTGCCAGCAGTTATTTCGCGGCAGCTAGCACAGATACGCAGTATTTT; J gene: TRBJ2-3; V gene: TRBV6-5; clone size: few; D gene: -
CDR3 protein: CASSREDRAPSYEQYF; CDR3 DNA: TGCGCCAGCAGCCGAGAAGACAGGGCCCCCTCCTACGAGCAGTACTTC; J gene: TRBJ2-7; V gene: TRBV4-1; clone size: few; D gene: TRBD1
CDR3 protein: CSAQPGQGGQPQHF; CDR3 DNA: TGCAGTGCTCAGCCGGGACAGGGAGGTCAGCCCCAGCATTTT; J gene: TRBJ1-5; V gene: TRBV20-1; clone size: -; D gene: TRBD1
CDR3 protein: CASSPRGLAGQETQYF; CDR3 DNA: TGTGCCAGCAGCCCAAGGGGGCTAGCGGGGCAAGAGACCCAGTACTTC; J gene: TRBJ2-5; V gene: TRBV7-9; clone size: -; D gene: TRBD2
CDR3 protein: CASSVNRGGNEQFF; CDR3 DNA: TGTGCCAGCAGTGTCAACAGGGGAGGGAATGAGCAGTTCTTC; J gene: TRBJ2-1; V gene: TRBV27; clone size: -; D gene: -
CDR3 protein: CASSVAPASGVRETQYF; CDR3 DNA: TGTGCCAGCAGCGTAGCTCCTGCTAGCGGAGTCAGAGAGACCCAGTACTTC; J gene: TRBJ2-5; V gene: TRBV9; clone size: -; D gene: TRBD2
CDR3 protein: CASSLDSTAGTSPYEQYF; CDR3 DNA: TGTGCCAGCAGCTTAGATTCCACCGCCGGGACTAGTCCCTACGAGCAGTACTTC; J gene: TRBJ2-7; V gene: TRBV11-2; clone size: few; D gene: TRBD2
CDR3 protein: CSVGAGGLVEQYF; CDR3 DNA: TGCAGCGTTGGGGCGGGAGGGCTGGTCGAGCAGTACTTC; J gene: TRBJ2-7; V gene: TRBV29-1; clone size: -; D gene: TRBD2
CDR3 protein: CASTTRQSSYNSPLHF; CDR3 DNA: TGTGCCAGCACCACGAGGCAGAGCTCCTATAATTCACCCCTCCACTTT; J gene: TRBJ1-6; V gene: TRBV12-3/TRBV12-4; clone size: -; D gene: -
CDR3 protein: CASSLEGGGSSYNEQFF; CDR3 DNA: TGTGCCAGCAGCTTAGAGGGCGGCGGTAGCTCCTACAATGAGCAGTTCTTC; J gene: TRBJ2-1; V gene: TRBV11-2; clone size: -; D gene: -
CDR3 protein: CASSLRPGTSSSYNEQFF; CDR3 DNA: TGTGCCAGCAGTTTACGGCCCGGGACTTCGAGCTCCTACAATGAGCAGTTCTTC; J gene: TRBJ2-1; V gene: TRBV6-5; clone size: -; D gene: -
CDR3 protein: CASSSGSGSYEQYF; CDR3 DNA: TGCGCCAGCAGCTCGGGGAGCGGGAGCTACGAGCAGTACTTC; J gene: TRBJ2-7; V gene: TRBV5-1; clone size: -; D gene: TRBD2
CDR3 protein: CASGAGHEKLFF; CDR3 DNA: TGTGCCAGCGGGGCAGGGCATGAAAAACTGTTTTTT; J gene: TRBJ1-4; V gene: TRBV6-1; clone size: -; D gene: -
CDR3 protein: CASSSPGVGLRSYEQYF; CDR3 DNA: TGTGCCAGCAGTTCCCCTGGGGTGGGACTAAGGTCCTACGAGCAGTACTTC; J gene: TRBJ2-7; V gene: TRBV28; clone size: -; D gene: TRBD2
CDR3 protein: CASSLLRTGEKLFF; CDR3 DNA: TGTGCCAGCAGTCTTCTCCGGACAGGGGAAAAACTGTTTTTT; J gene: TRBJ1-4; V gene: TRBV27; clone size: -; D gene: TRBD1
CDR3 protein: CASRSLHRGSYEQYF; CDR3 DNA: TGTGCCAGCAGATCCCTCCACAGGGGTTCGTACGAGCAGTACTTC; J gene: TRBJ2-7; V gene: TRBV6-2/TRBV6-3; clone size: -; D gene: TRBD1
CDR3 protein: CASSQSSLGETQYF; CDR3 DNA: TGTGCCAGCAGCCAATCATCCCTGGGAGAGACCCAGTACTTC; J gene: TRBJ2-5; V gene: TRBV3-1; clone size: -; D gene: -
CDR3 protein: CASSQDLVGAIAGNTEAFF; CDR3 DNA: TGTGCCAGCAGCCAAGATTTAGTCGGGGCAATTGCGGGGAACACTGAAGCTTTCTTT; J gene: TRBJ1-1; V gene: TRBV4-2; clone size: few; D gene: -
CDR3 protein: CASSPRGSGVTYEQYF; CDR3 DNA: TGTGCCAGCAGTCCCCGGGGGTCAGGGGTGACCTACGAGCAGTACTTC; J gene: TRBJ2-7; V gene: TRBV6-6; clone size: -; D gene: -
CDR3 protein: CASSQDNGPNQPQHF; CDR3 DNA: TGTGCCAGCAGCCAAGATAATGGGCCTAATCAGCCCCAGCATTTT; J gene: TRBJ1-5; V gene: TRBV3-1; clone size: -; D gene: -
CDR3 protein: CASSVGQKNEQFF; CDR3 DNA: TGTGCCAGCAGTGTGGGCCAGAAGAATGAGCAGTTCTTC; J gene: TRBJ2-1; V gene: TRBV2; clone size: few; D gene: -
CDR3 protein: CAGSYVGAKQYF; CDR3 DNA: TGTGCCGGCAGTTATGTGGGGGCCAAGCAGTACTTC; J gene: TRBJ2-4; V gene: TRBV6-5; clone size: -; D gene: -
CDR3 protein: CSARDYKPRDRVFPDTQYF; CDR3 DNA: TGCAGTGCTAGAGATTATAAGCCCCGGGACAGGGTTTTTCCAGATACGCAGTATTTT; J gene: TRBJ2-3; V gene: TRBV20-1; clone size: -; D gene: TRBD1
CDR3 protein: CASSLQGDKEYGYTF; CDR3 DNA: TGTGCCAGCAGCTTACAGGGGGATAAGGAATATGGCTACACCTTC; J gene: TRBJ1-2; V gene: TRBV7-3; clone size: -; D gene: TRBD1
CDR3 protein: CASSQRGWGQGSETQYF; CDR3 DNA: TGTGCCAGCAGCCAAAGGGGTTGGGGACAGGGATCCGAGACCCAGTACTTC; J gene: TRBJ2-5; V gene: TRBV27; clone size: few; D gene: TRBD1
CDR3 protein: CASSQEVLPAMGHNEKLFF; CDR3 DNA: TGCGCCAGCAGCCAAGAAGTGCTCCCCGCTATGGGTCATAATGAAAAACTGTTTTTT; J gene: TRBJ1-4; V gene: TRBV4-1; clone size: few; D gene: -
CDR3 protein: CASSLGRSRENNEQFF; CDR3 DNA: TGCGCCAGCAGCTTAGGCCGTTCCCGGGAAAACAATGAGCAGTTCTTC; J gene: TRBJ2-1; V gene: TRBV7-8; clone size: -; D gene: -
CDR3 protein: CASPGSYPSSPLHF; CDR3 DNA: TGTGCCAGTCCCGGGTCCTACCCAAGTTCACCCCTCCACTTT; J gene: TRBJ1-6; V gene: TRBV25-1; clone size: few; D gene: -
CDR3 protein: CASSLGPGQGETYEQYF; CDR3 DNA: TGTGCCAGCAGCTTAGGCCCGGGACAGGGGGAAACCTACGAGCAGTACTTC; J gene: TRBJ2-7; V gene: TRBV7-2; clone size: -; D gene: TRBD1
CDR3 protein: CATSEGSNEQFF; CDR3 DNA: TGTGCCACCAGTGAGGGGAGCAATGAGCAGTTCTTC; J gene: TRBJ2-1; V gene: TRBV24-1; clone size: -; D gene: -
CDR3 protein: CASSRGRIKRETRYF; CDR3 DNA: TGTGCCAGCAGCCGCGGTCGAATAAAGAGAGAGACCCGGTACTTC; J gene: TRBJ2-5; V gene: TRBV5-6; clone size: -; D gene: -
CDR3 protein: CSAQGNQETQYF; CDR3 DNA: TGCAGTGCTCAGGGGAACCAAGAGACCCAGTACTTC; J gene: TRBJ2-5; V gene: TRBV20-1; clone size: -; D gene: -
CDR3 protein: CASSGRDPYNEQFF; CDR3 DNA: TGCGCCAGCAGTGGGAGGGACCCCTACAATGAGCAGTTCTTC; J gene: TRBJ2-1; V gene: TRBV5-1; clone size: -; D gene: TRBD2
CDR3 protein: CASGRESSYEQYF; CDR3 DNA: TGTGCCAGCGGTAGGGAAAGCTCCTACGAGCAGTACTTC; J gene: TRBJ2-7; V gene: TRBV6-5; clone size: -; D gene: -
CDR3 protein: CASSRKDGVSRETQYF; CDR3 DNA: TGTGCCAGCAGCCGCAAGGATGGCGTTTCAAGAGAGACCCAGTACTTC; J gene: TRBJ2-5; V gene: TRBV2; clone size: -; D gene: -
CDR3 protein: CASSDLDEQFF; CDR3 DNA: TGCGCCAGCAGCGATCTCGATGAGCAGTTCTTC; J gene: TRBJ2-1; V gene: TRBV5-1; clone size: many; D gene: -
CDR3 protein: CASSLNGQGEQFF; CDR3 DNA: TGTGCCAGCAGTTTAAACGGACAGGGGGAGCAGTTCTTC; J gene: TRBJ2-1; V gene: TRBV27; clone size: many; D gene: TRBD1
CDR3 protein: CAISESGRNQPQHF; CDR3 DNA: TGTGCCATCAGTGAGTCGGGCAGGAATCAGCCCCAGCATTTT; J gene: TRBJ1-5; V gene: TRBV10-3; clone size: few; D gene: -
CDR3 protein: CASSWTGTNYNEQFF; CDR3 DNA: TGTGCCAGCAGCTGGACCGGGACTAACTACAATGAGCAGTTCTTC; J gene: TRBJ2-1; V gene: TRBV7-2; clone size: -; D gene: TRBD2
CDR3 protein: CASRAPSAGTSYEQYF; CDR3 DNA: TGTGCCAGCAGGGCCCCATCGGCGGGGACGTCCTACGAGCAGTACTTC; J gene: TRBJ2-7; V gene: TRBV27; clone size: -; D gene: -
CDR3 protein: CASSARSPGYEQYF; CDR3 DNA: TGTGCCAGCAGTGCCCGGAGTCCTGGCTACGAGCAGTACTTC; J gene: TRBJ2-7; V gene: TRBV12-3/TRBV12-4; clone size: -; D gene: -
CDR3 protein: CASSLTSGTRNYGYTF; CDR3 DNA: TGTGCCAGCAGTTTAACATCCGGGACTCGGAACTATGGCTACACCTTC; J gene: TRBJ1-2; V gene: TRBV27; clone size: -; D gene: -
CDR3 protein: CASSVVAGGNEQYF; CDR3 DNA: TGTGCCAGCAGCGTAGTGGCAGGGGGCAATGAGCAGTACTTC; J gene: TRBJ2-7; V gene: TRBV9; clone size: -; D gene: TRBD1